These T cell receptor beta chains were read from a single sample in a study of cytomegalovirus exposure and HLA in healthy donors. Measured with immunoSEQ multiplex PCR; TCRdb has only the in-frame clones, and not every one. This repertoire includes some 140,000 clones. The sample comprised PBMCs. All receptors come from a woman in her sixties or seventies in good health and CMV-seronegative. Each CDR3 is given with its conserved first and last residue.

V gene,CDR3 protein
TRBV10-2,CASSETGHRSPLHF
TRBV18,CASSPPSRNTEAFF
TRBV20-1,CSASPGNEQFF
TRBV5-4,CASSLYPDAFEGGNTEAFF
TRBV7-9,CASSPRDREDEQYF
TRBV5-1,CASSLIQGPGGEQYF
TRBV11-1,CASSLVKGRTDTQYF
TRBV2,CASSEQGSYSNQPQHF
TRBV5-6,CASSLDWQSGNTIYF
TRBV15,CATSRGSGRGGIHQPQHF
TRBV11-2,CASSRDSYGYTF
TRBV9,CASSVAGGSNYGYTF
TRBV6-1,CASSRLTSGTYEQYF
TRBV11-2,CASSFPGSEVLF
TRBV29-1,CSVDKGGGSYEQYF
TRBV7-9,CASSPGRTNEKLFF
TRBV7-9,CASSRDSYSNQPQHF
TRBV19,CASSIRGLNTEAFF